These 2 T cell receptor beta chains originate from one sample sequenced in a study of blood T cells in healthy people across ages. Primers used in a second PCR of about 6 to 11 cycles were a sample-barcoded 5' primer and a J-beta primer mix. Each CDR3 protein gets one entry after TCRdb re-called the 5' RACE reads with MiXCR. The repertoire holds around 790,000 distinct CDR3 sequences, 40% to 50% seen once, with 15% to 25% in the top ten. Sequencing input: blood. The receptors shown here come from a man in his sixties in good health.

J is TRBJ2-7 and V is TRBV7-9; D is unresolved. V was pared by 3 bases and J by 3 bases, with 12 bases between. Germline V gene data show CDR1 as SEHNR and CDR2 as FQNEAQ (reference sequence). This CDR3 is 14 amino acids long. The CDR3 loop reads CASSFLSGDYEQYF. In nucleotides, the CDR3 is TGTGCCAGCAGCTTCCTTTCTGGGGACTACGAGCAGTACTTC. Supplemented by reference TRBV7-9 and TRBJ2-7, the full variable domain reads DTGVSQNPRHKITKRGQNVTFRCDPISEHNRLYWYRQTLGQGPEFLTYFQNEAQLEKSRLLSDRFSAERPKGSFSTLEIQRTEQGDSAMYLCASSFLSGDYEQYFGPGTRLTVT.

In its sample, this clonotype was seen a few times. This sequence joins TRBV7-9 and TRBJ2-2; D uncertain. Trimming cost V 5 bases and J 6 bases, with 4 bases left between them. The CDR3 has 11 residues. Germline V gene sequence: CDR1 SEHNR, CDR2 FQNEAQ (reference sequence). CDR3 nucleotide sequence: TGTGCCAGCAGCCCCCCCGGGGAGCTGTTTTTT. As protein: CASSPPGELFF.